This T cell receptor (beta chain) appears in the sequencing data of a study of CD8 T cells in ankylosing spondylitis. Study-level findings and limits: According to the report, clones linked to the disease were significantly enriched in matched synovial fluid samples taken from ankylosing spondylitis patients. Earlier studies detected some motif variants in reactive arthritis synovial fluid and blood.

This clonotype was found many times. Its matching antigen is unknown. Per the germline V gene, CDR1 is DFQATT and CDR2 is SNEGSKA (reference sequence). V gave up 1 base and J gave up 8 bases; unmatched junction bases: 9. This CDR3 region has 15 residues. TCRdb fed the 5' RACE reads into MiXCR, producing one record per CDR3 protein. Among under 400,000 distinct CDR3 sequences listed, more than 9% were seen once. The receptor's source is a female donor with ankylosing spondylitis or in good health (not recorded which). The material sequenced was blood, either unsorted or a sorted T cell fraction (not recorded which). The chain couples TRBV20-1 to TRBJ2-1; 9 bases are a match to TRBD2. The CDR3 DNA is TGCAGTGCTAGAGGAGCGGGGGGTAATATGGATGAGCAGTTCTTC. Translating it yields CSARGAGGNMDEQFF.